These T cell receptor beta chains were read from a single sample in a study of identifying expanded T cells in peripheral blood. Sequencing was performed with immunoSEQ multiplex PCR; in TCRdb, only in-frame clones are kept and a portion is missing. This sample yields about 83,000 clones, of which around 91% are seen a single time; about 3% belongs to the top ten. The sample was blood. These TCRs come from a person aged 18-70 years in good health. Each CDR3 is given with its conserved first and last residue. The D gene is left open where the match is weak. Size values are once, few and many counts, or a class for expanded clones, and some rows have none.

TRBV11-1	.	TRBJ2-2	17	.	TGTGCCAGCAGCTTAGGAAAGTCTGCGGGGAACACCGGGGAGCTGTTTTTT	CASSLGKSAGNTGELFF
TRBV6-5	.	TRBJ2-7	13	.	TGTGCCAGCATGCGCAGGGCAAGCTACGAGCAGTACTTC	CASMRRASYEQYF
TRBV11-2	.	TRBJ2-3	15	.	TGTGCCAGCAGCCTTCGACAGAACCAAGGAGATACGCAGTATTTT	CASSLRQNQGDTQYF
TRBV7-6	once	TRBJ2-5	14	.	TGTGCCAGCAGCTTAGCCGGAGCACAAGAGACCCAGTACTTC	CASSLAGAQETQYF
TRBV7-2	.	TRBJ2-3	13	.	TGTGCCAGCAGCCTCCGACCCACAGATACGCAGTATTTT	CASSLRPTDTQYF
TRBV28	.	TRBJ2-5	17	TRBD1	TGTGCCAGCCGCAGCCCACCTTGGACAGGGGTAGTGGAGACCCAGTACTTC	CASRSPPWTGVVETQYF
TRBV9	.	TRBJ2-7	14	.	TGTGCCAGCAGCGTAGGGACTCCCCCCTACGAGCAGTACTTC	CASSVGTPPYEQYF
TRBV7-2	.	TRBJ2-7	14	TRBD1	TGTGCCAGCAGCTTGCTAGGGACAGCCTACGAGCAGTACTTC	CASSLLGTAYEQYF
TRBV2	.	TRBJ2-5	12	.	TGTGCCAGCAGAGGACAGCAAGAGACCCAGTACTTC	CASRGQQETQYF
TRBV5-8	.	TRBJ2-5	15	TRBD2	TGTGCCAGCAGCGGACTAGCGGGAGGTGGAGAGACCCAGTACTTC	CASSGLAGGGETQYF
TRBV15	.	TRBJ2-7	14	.	TGTGCCACCAGTCTCAGGACCGTGGCCTACGAGCAGTACTTC	CATSLRTVAYEQYF
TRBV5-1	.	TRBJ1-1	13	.	TGCGCCAGCAGTATTGACAGTGTCACTGAAGCTTTCTTT	CASSIDSVTEAFF
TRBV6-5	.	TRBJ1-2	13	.	TGTGCCAGCAGTTCCTCGACAGGAGTAGGCTACACCTTC	CASSSSTGVGYTF
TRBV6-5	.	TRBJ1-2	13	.	TGTGCCAGCAGTGGGGGACTCCCCTATGGCTACACCTTC	CASSGGLPYGYTF
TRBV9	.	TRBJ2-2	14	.	TGTGCCAGCAGCTGGGACATAAACACCGGGGAGCTGTTTTTT	CASSWDINTGELFF
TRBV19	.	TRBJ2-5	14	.	TGTGCCAGTAGGCTCAGTGGCGACGGGGAGACCCAGTACTTC	CASRLSGDGETQYF
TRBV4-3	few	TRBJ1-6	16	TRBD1	TGCGCCAGCAGCCAAGAGTGGACAGGGGGGAATTCACCCCTCCACTTT	CASSQEWTGGNSPLHF
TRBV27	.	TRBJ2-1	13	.	TGTGCCAGCAGTTTAGGAGGACTGTTTGAGCAGTTCTTC	CASSLGGLFEQFF
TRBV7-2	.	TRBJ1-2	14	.	TGTGCCAGCAGCTTAGCGCACTCTAACTATGGCTACACCTTC	CASSLAHSNYGYTF
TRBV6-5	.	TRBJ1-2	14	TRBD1	TGTGCCAGCAGTTGGACAGGGGGCGATTATGGCTACACCTTC	CASSWTGGDYGYTF
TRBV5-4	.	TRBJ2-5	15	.	TGTGCCAGCAGTTCTAGGACAGAAGTCCAAGAGACCCAGTACTTC	CASSSRTEVQETQYF
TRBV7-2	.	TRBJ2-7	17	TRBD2	TGTGCCAGCACCCAAGGTTGGGAGACTAGCGACCCCTACGAGCAGTACTTC	CASTQGWETSDPYEQYF
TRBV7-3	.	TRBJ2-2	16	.	TGTGCCAGCAGCTTATCGGCGGTGACGAACACCGGGGAGCTGTTTTTT	CASSLSAVTNTGELFF
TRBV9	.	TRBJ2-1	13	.	TGTGCCAGCAGCGTAGCCCCCCCGGGACAGCAGTTCTTC	CASSVAPPGQQFF
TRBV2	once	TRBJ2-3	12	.	TGTGCCAGCAGTGCTCACAGAGATACGCAGTATTTT	CASSAHRDTQYF
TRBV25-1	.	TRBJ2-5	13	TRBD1	TGTGCCAGCACCGAAATAGGGACAGGGGACCAGTACTTC	CASTEIGTGDQYF
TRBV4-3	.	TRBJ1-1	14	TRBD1	TGCGCCAGCAGCCCGGGACAGGGTTTGGCTGAAGCTTTCTTT	CASSPGQGLAEAFF
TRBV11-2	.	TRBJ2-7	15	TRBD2	TGTGCCAGCAGCTCTTTAGCGGGAGGGCCTTACGAGCAGTACTTC	CASSSLAGGPYEQYF
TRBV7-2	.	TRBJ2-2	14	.	TGTGCCAGCAGCTTAATTGGGGGCGGCGGGGAGCTGTTTTTT	CASSLIGGGGELFF
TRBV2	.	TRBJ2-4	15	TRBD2	TGTGCCAGCAGTTTAACCGGGACTAGCGGTAACATTCAGTACTTC	CASSLTGTSGNIQYF
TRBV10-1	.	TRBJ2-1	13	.	TGCGCCAGCAGTGAGGGGCCATACAATGAGCAGTTCTTC	CASSEGPYNEQFF
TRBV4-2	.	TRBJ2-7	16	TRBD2	TGTGCCAGCAGCCCCCGGACTAGCGGGGTCTCCTACGAGCAGTACTTC	CASSPRTSGVSYEQYF
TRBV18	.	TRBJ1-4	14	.	TGTGCCAGCTCACAAGATGCAACTAATGAAAAACTGTTTTTT	CASSQDATNEKLFF
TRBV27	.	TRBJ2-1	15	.	TGTGCCAGCAGTCCCAGGGTGAGCTCCTACAATGAGCAGTTCTTC	CASSPRVSSYNEQFF
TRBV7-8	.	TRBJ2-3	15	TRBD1	TGTGCCAGCAGCTTAGTTCGAGGGGGCCGAGATACGCAGTATTTT	CASSLVRGGRDTQYF
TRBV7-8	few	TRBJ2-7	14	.	TGTGCCAGCAGCCCCGACCGAGGGTCCTACGAGCAGTACTTC	CASSPDRGSYEQYF
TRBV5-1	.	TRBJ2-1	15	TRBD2	TGCGCCAGCAGCCTGGGACTAGCGGGGTTAAATGAGCAGTTCTTC	CASSLGLAGLNEQFF
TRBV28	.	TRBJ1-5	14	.	TGTGCCAGCACCACGGCCCCCATGAATCAGCCCCAGCATTTT	CASTTAPMNQPQHF
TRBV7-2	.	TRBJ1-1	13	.	TGTGCCAGCAGCTTACTGGGTGGAGCTTTAGCTTTCTTT	CASSLLGGALAFF
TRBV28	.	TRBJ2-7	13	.	TGTGCCAGCAGGGCCCAGGTTACCTACGAGCAGTACTTC	CASRAQVTYEQYF
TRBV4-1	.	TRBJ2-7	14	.	TGCGCCAGCAGCCAAGGCCAGGGATCCTACGAGCAGTACTTC	CASSQGQGSYEQYF
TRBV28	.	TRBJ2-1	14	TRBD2	TGTGCCAGCAGTAAGACTAGCGGGAACAATGAGCAGTTCTTC	CASSKTSGNNEQFF
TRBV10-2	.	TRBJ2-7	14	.	TGCGCCAGCAGTGAATTCCAGGCCGCGTACGAGCAGTACTTC	CASSEFQAAYEQYF
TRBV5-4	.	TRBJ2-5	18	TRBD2	TGTGCCAGCAGCCCTTGGGGGGCTAGCGGGGGGTTACAAGAGACCCAGTACTTC	CASSPWGASGGLQETQYF
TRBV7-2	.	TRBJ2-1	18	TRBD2	TGTGCCAGCAGCTTTCCACTCCCCTCCACTAGCGGGACGAGGGAGCAGTTCTTC	CASSFPLPSTSGTREQFF
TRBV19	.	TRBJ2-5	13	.	TGTGCCAGTAGTTCCGGCTACCAAGAGACCCAGTACTTC	CASSSGYQETQYF
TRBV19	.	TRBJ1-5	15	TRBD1	TGTGCCAGTAGTAGAGACAGGGGAGGCAATCAGCCCCAGCATTTT	CASSRDRGGNQPQHF